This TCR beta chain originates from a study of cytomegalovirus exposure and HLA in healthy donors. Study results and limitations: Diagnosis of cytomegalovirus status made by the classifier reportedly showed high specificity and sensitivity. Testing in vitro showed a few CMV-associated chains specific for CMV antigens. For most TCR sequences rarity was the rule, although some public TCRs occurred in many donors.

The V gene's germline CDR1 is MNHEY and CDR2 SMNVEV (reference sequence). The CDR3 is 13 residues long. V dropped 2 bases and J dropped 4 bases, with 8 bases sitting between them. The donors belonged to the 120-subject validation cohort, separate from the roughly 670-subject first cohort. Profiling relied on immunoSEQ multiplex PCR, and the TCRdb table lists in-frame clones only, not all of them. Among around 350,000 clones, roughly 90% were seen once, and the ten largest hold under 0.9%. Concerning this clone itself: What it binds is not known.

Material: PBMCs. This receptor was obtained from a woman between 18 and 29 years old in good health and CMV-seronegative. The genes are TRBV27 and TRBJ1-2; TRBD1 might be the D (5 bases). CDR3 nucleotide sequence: TGTGCCAGCAGTTTACATCAGGGCTATGGCTACACCTTC. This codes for CASSLHQGYGYTF.